Presented here are 2 T cell receptor beta chains from one specimen sequenced in a study of T-cell reconstitution after alpha-beta-depleted transplantation in children. For TCRbeta, the library was prepared with unique molecular identifiers. TCRdb independently ran MiXCR on the PCR reads; one entry per CDR3 protein. There are about 400,000 distinct CDR3 sequences in the sample; around 21% occur only once, and over 3.5% lies in the top ten. The specimen was PBMCs from the stem cell graft donor, collected from the stem cell graft. These receptors were obtained from a human donor who donated a stem cell graft to a child with acute myeloid leukemia.

Only a few counts were recorded for this clonotype. This chain connects TRBV29-1 to TRBJ2-1; the match to TRBD2 covers 10 bases. The CDR3 has 15 residues. Per the germline V gene, CDR1 is SQVTM and CDR2 is ANQGSEA. J was trimmed by 6 bases and V by 3 bases; bases with no gene match: 8. CDR3 in DNA: TGCAGCGTTGATGCTAGCGGGAGACGGACCAATGAGCAGTTCTTC. Amino acids: CSVDASGRRTNEQFF.

A few counts support this clonotype. J is TRBJ2-7 and V is TRBV15; D remains ambiguous. The V end was cut by 0 bases, the J end by 2 bases, with 11 bases between. Germline CDR1 is LNHNV and CDR2 is YYDKDF (reference sequence). CDR3 size: 15 residues. The CDR3 DNA reads as TGTGCCACCAGCAGAGATCAATGGGTAGCCTACGAGCAGTACTTC. Protein product: CATSRDQWVAYEQYF.